Below, one T cell receptor (beta chain) is given with its context. The antigen remains undetermined. Method: immunoSEQ multiplex PCR; TCRdb's copy keeps in-frame clones and lacks some. Altogether tens of thousands of clones are present, around 75% being singletons, with the ten largest covering 2% to 3%. The sample belongs to a study of chemoradiotherapy in HPV16-positive cancers. Study overall: Functional T-cell assays on two HPV16-positive patients' cells defined candidate HPV-specific clones and common TCR motifs. Study conclusions and caveats: Candidate HPV-specific clones and E7-related TCR motifs grew in tumor during treatment. HPV-responsive T-cell expansion during chemoradiotherapy was linked to improved recurrence-free survival in HPV16-positive patients.

This CDR3 spans 20 amino acids. Germline V gene data show CDR1 as SGHTA and CDR2 as FQGTGA. V shed 2 bases and J 4 bases; nucleotides not matched to a gene: 18. Over chemoradiotherapy, repertoires were sampled more than once. The chain combines TRBV7-3 with TRBJ2-1; 9 nucleotides match TRBD2. This TCR was recovered from a human donor with HPV-associated anogenital cancer. Sample acquisition took place from a patient who underwent chemoradiotherapy. The DNA of the CDR3 is TGTGCCAGCAGCTTACGGCCTAGCGGGGAGGTGGGGCAGTGGTACAATGAGCAGTTCTTC. It codes for CASSLRPSGEVGQWYNEQFF.